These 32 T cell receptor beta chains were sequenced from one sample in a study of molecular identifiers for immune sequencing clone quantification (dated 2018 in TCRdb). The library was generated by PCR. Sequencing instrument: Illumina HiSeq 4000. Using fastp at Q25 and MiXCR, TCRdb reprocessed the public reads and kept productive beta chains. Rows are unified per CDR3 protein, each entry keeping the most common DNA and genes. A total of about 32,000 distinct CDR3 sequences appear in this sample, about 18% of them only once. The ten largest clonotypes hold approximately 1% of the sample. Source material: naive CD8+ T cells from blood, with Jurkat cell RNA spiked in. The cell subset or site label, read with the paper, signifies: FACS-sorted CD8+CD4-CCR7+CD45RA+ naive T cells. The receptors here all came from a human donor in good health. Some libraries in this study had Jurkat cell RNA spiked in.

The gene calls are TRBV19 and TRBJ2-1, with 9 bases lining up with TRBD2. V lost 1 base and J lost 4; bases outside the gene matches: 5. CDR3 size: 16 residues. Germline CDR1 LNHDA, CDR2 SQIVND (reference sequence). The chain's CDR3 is CASSIVAGGAYNEQFF. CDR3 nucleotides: TGTGCCAGTAGTATAGTGGCGGGAGGGGCTTACAATGAGCAGTTCTTC.

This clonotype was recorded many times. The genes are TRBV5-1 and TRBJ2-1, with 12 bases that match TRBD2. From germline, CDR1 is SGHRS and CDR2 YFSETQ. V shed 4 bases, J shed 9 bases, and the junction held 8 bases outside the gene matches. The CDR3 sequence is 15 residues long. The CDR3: CASSPGLAGYGEQFF. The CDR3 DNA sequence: TGCGCCAGCAGCCCCGGACTAGCGGGATACGGTGAGCAGTTCTTC.

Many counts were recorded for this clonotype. The CDR3 sequence is CASSYDGIEQYF. The CDR3 region has the DNA TGTGCCAGCAGTTACGACGGGATTGAGCAGTACTTC. V gene TRBV6-5 combines with J gene TRBJ2-7; a weak D match, TRBD2 (5 bases). V lost 2 bases to trimming and J lost 7 bases, with 9 bases between them. Germline V gene sequence: CDR1 MNHEY, CDR2 SVGAGI. The CDR3 runs 12 residues.

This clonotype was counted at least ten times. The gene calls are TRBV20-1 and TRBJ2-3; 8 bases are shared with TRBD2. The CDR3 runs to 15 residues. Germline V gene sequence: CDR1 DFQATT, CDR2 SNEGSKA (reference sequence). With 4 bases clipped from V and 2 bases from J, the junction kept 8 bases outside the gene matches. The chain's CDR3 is CSANELAEITDTQYF. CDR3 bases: TGCAGTGCTAATGAACTAGCGGAAATCACAGATACGCAGTATTTT.

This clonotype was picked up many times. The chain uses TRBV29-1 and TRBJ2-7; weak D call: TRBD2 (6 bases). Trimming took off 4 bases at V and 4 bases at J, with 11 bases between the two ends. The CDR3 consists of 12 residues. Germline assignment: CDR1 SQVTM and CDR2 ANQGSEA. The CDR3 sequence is CSVGGGVYEQYF. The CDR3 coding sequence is TGCAGCGTTGGCGGCGGGGTTTACGAGCAGTACTTC.

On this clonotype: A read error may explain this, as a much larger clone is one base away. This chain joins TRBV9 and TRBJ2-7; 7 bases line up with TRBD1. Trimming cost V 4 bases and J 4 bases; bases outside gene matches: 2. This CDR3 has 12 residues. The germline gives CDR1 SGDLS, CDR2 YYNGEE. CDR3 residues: CASSSRGYEQYV. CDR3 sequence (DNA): TGTGCCAGCAGCTCCAGGGGGTACGAGCAGTACGTC.

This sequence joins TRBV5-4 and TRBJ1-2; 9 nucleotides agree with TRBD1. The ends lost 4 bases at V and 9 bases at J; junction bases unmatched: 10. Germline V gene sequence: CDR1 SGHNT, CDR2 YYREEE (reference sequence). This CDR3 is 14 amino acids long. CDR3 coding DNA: TGTGCCAGCAGCCCAGCGACAGGGGGTTCTCGCTACACCTTC. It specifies CASSPATGGSRYTF.

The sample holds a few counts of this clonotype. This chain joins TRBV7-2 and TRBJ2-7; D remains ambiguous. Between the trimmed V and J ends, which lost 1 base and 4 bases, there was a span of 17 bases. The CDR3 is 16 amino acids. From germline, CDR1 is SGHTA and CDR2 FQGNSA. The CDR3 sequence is CASSLGPAVQIYEQYF. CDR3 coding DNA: TGTGCCAGCAGCTTAGGGCCCGCTGTCCAGATTTACGAGCAGTACTTC.

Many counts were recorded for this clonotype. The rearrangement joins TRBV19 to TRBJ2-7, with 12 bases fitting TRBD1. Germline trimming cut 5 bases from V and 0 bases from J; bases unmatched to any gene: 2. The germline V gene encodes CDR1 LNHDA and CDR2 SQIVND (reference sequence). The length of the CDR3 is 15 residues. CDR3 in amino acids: CASSPGQGASYEQYF. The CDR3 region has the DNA TGTGCCAGTAGTCCGGGACAGGGGGCCTCCTACGAGCAGTACTTC.

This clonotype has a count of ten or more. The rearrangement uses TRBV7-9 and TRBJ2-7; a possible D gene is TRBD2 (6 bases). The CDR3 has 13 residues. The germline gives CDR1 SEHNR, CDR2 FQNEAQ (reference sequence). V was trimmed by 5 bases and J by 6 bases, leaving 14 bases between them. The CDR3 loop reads CASSPGVLSEQYF. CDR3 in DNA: TGTGCCAGCAGCCCGGGAGTACTAAGCGAGCAGTACTTC.

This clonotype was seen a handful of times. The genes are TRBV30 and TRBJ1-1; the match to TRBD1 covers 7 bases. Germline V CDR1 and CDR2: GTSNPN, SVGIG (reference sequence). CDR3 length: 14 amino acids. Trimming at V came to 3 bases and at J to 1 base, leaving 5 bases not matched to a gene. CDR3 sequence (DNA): TGTGCCTGGAGACAGGGACAGCCGAACACTGAAGCTTTCTTT. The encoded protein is CAWRQGQPNTEAFF.

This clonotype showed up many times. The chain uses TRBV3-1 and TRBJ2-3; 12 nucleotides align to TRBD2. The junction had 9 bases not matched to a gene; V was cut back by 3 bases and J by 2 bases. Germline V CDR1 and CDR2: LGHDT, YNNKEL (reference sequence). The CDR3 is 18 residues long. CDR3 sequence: CASSHRKGTSGFTDTQYF. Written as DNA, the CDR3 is TGTGCCAGCAGCCACCGAAAAGGGACTAGCGGGTTCACAGATACGCAGTATTTT.

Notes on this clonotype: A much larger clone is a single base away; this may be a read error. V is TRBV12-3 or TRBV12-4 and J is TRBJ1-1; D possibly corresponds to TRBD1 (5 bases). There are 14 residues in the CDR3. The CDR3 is CVSGRGGVSTEAFF. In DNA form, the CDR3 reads TGTGTCAGCGGCAGAGGAGGGGTAAGCACTGAAGCTTTCTTT.

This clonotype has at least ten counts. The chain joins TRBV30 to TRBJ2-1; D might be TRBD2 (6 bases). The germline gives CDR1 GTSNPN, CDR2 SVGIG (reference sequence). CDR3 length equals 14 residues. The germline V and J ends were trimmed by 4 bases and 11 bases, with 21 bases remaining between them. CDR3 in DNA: TGTGCCTGGAACTCCGCCAACTTAGGGACTCAGCAGTTCTTC. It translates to CAWNSANLGTQQFF. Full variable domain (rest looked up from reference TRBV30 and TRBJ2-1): SQTIHQWPATLVQPVGSPLSLECTVEGTSNPNLYWYRQAAGRGLQLLFYSVGIGQISSEVPQNLSASRPQDRQFILSSKKLLLSDSGFYLCAWNSANLGTQQFFGPGTRLTVL.

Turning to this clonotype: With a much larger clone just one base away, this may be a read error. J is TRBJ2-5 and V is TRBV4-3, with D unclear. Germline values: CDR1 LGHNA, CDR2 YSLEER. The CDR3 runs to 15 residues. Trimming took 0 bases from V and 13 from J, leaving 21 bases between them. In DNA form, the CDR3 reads TGCGCCAGCAGCCAAGATCTTGGGTCCACTGGCCCCCTGTACTTC. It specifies CASSQDLGSTGPLYF.

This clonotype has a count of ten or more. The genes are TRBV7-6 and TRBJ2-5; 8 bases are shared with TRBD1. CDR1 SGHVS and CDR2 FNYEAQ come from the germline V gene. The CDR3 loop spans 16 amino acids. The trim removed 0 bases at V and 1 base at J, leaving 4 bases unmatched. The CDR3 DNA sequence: TGTGCCAGCAGCTTAGCCTTGACAGGGGCCCAAGAGACCCAGTACTTC. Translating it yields CASSLALTGAQETQYF.

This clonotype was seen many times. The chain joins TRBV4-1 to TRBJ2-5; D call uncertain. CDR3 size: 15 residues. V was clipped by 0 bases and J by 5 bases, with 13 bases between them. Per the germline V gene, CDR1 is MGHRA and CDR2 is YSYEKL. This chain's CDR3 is CASSQDLGFSETQYF. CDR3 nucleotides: TGCGCCAGCAGCCAAGATCTGGGTTTCAGTGAGACCCAGTACTTC.

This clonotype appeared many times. The CDR3 DNA is TGTGCCAGCAGTTATCATATCGTCTCTCCGGGTCAGCCCCAGCATTTT. Translating gives CASSYHIVSPGQPQHF. The chain is built from TRBV6-6 and TRBJ1-5; D ambiguous. Germline V gene lookup returns CDR1 MNHNY and CDR2 SVGAGI (reference sequence). The CDR3 length is 16 residues. Trimming took off 3 bases at V and 6 bases at J, with 18 bases between the two ends.

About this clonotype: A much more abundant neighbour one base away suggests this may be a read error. CDR3 DNA sequence: TGTGCCAGCAGTCTCCCCCGAACTAGCGGGAGGACCAAAAACATTCAGTACTTC. Its protein is CASSLPRTSGRTKNIQYF. V gene TRBV28 combines with J gene TRBJ2-4; TRBD2 aligns across 12 bases. The trim removed 5 bases at V and 2 bases at J, leaving 10 bases unmatched. CDR3 length equals 18 residues. The V gene's germline CDR1 is MDHEN and CDR2 SYDVKM.

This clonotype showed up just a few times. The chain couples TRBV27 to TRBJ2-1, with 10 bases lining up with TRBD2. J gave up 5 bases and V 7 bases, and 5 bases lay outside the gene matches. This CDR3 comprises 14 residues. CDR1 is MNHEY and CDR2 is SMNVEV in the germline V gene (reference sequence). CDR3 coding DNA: TGTGCCAGCACTCGGACTAGCGGAAACAATGAGCAGTTCTTC. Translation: CASTRTSGNNEQFF.

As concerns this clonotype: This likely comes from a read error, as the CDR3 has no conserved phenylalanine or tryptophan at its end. CDR3 nucleotide sequence: TGTGCCAGCAGCCCCGGGGGAAACACTGAAGCTTTCTCT. The encoded protein is CASSPGGNTEAFS. This chain uses TRBV3-1 with TRBJ1-1; D perhaps matches TRBD1 (5 bases). The V and J ends lost 4 bases and 2 bases respectively, with 8 bases between them. This CDR3 has 13 amino acids. Per germline, CDR1 LGHDT and CDR2 YNNKEL (reference sequence).

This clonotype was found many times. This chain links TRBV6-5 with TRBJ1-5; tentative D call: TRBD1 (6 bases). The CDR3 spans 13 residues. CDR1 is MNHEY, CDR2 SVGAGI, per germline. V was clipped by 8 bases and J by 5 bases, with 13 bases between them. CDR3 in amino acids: CASAGDFDQPQHF. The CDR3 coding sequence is TGTGCCAGCGCAGGGGATTTCGATCAGCCCCAGCATTTT.

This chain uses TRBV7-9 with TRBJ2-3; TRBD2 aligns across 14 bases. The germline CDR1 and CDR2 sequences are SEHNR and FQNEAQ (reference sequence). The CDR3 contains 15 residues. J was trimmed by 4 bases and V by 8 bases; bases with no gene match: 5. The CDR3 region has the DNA TGTGCCAGCCAACGGACTAGCGGGGGGCCAGATACGCAGTATTTT. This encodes CASQRTSGGPDTQYF.

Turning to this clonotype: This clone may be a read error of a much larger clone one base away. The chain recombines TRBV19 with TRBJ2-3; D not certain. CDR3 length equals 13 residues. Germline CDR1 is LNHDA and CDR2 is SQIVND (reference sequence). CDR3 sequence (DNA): TGTGCCAGTAGTGAGGACCTTTCCGATACGCGGTATTTT. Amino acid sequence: CASSEDLSDTRYF.

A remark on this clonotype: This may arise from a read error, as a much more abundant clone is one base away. The CDR3 spells CASSLGTGDFYEQYF. The CDR3 DNA sequence: TGTGCCAGCAGTTTAGGGACTGGGGATTTCTACGAGCAGTACTTC. This chain uses TRBV12-3 or TRBV12-4 with TRBJ2-7; TRBD2 is a possible D gene (5 bases). V lost 1 base to trimming and J lost 3 bases, with 13 bases between them. This CDR3 comprises 15 residues.

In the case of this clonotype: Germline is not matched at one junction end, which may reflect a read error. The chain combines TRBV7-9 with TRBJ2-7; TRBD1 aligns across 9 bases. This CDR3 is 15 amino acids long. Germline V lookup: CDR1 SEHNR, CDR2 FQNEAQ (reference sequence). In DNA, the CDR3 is TGTACCAGCAGCGACTCCCGGGACAGGGCCTACGAGCAGTACTTC. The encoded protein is CTSSDSRDRAYEQYF.

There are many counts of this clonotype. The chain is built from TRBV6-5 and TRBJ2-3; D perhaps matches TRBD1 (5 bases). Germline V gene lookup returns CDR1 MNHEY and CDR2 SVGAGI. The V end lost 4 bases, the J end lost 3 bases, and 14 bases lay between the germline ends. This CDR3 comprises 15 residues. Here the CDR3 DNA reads TGTGCCAGCAGTTCGACAGATTTACAAACAGATACGCAGTATTTT. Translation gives CASSSTDLQTDTQYF.

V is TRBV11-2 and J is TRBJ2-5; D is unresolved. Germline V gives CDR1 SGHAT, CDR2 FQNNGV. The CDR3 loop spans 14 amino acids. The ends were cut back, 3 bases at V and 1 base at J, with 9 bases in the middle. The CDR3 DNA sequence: TGTGCCAGCAGCTTTTCGAGAATCCAAGAGACCCAGTACTTC. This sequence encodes CASSFSRIQETQYF.

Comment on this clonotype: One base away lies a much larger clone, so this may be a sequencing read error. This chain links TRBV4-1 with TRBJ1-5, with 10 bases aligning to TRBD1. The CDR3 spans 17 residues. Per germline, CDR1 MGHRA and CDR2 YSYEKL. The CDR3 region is CASGQDPGQGFSQPQHF. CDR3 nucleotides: TGCGCCAGCGGCCAAGACCCGGGACAGGGGTTTAGTCAGCCCCAGCATTTT.

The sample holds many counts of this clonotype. CDR3 loop: CSARDRAGLSQPQHF. CDR3 bases: TGCAGTGCTAGAGATCGGGCGGGGTTATCTCAGCCCCAGCATTTT. This chain connects TRBV20-1 to TRBJ1-5; D remains unclear. V dropped 0 bases and J dropped 6 bases, with 15 bases sitting between them. This CDR3 region has 15 residues. The V gene's germline CDR1 is DFQATT and CDR2 SNEGSKA (reference sequence).

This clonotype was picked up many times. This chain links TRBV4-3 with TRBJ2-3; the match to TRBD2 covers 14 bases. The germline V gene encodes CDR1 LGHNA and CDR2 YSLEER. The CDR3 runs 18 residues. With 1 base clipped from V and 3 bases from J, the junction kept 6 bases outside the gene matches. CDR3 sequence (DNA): TGCGCCAGCAGCCAAGGGACTAGCGGGGGGTTTGGGACAGATACGCAGTATTTT. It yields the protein CASSQGTSGGFGTDTQYF.

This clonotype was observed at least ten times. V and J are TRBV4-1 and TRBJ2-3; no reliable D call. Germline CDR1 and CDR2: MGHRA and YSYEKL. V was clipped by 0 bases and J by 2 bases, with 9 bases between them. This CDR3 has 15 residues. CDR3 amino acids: CASSQDWLSTDTQYF. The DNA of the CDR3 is TGCGCCAGCAGCCAAGATTGGCTTTCCACAGATACGCAGTATTTT.